The clone carrying this T cell receptor (beta chain) was seen more than once but under ten times. The antigen is unknown. The table came from immunoSEQ multiplex PCR; TCRdb's copy has only in-frame clones and leaves some out. The sample lists about 2.1 million clones, 93% occurring once. Naive CD8 isolation took CD45RO-negative cells positively selected for CCR7 and excluded terminally differentiated effector memory CD45RA+ cells. The length of the CDR3 is 12 residues. V lost 6 bases and J 5 bases, leaving 11 bases between the germline ends. Germline assignment: CDR1 MNHEY and CDR2 SMNVEV (reference sequence). The data originate from a study of shared clonotypes between healthy human individuals. Study background: Three plates were used per donor for CD4 naive, three for CD4 memory, two for CD8 naive and one for CD8 memory. Points from the study as a whole: Researchers sampled blood only, noting tissue repertoires likely differ.

The TCR originated in a man aged 18-30 years in good health. Some clones in this sample may be carry-over from other donors' samples. The rearrangement uses TRBV27 and TRBJ2-7; no clear D gene. Sequenced: naive CD8+ T cells from PBMCs. Here the CDR3 reads CASSSPGNEQYF. In DNA form, the CDR3 reads TGTGCCAGCAGCAGTCCTGGTAACGAGCAGTACTTC.